These 23 T cell receptor beta chains were sequenced from one sample in a study of blood T cells in healthy people across ages. For the second PCR, which ran for roughly 7 to 11 cycles, a sample-barcoded 5' primer and a J-beta primer mix were used. TCRdb reprocessed the 5' RACE reads via MiXCR and lists one record per CDR3 protein. The table includes nearly 800,000 distinct CDR3 sequences, approximately 25% detected once. The sample was also linked to a second study, of T cells of mothers and their children.

The sequenced material came from blood. These receptor sequences come from a boy aged 10-17 years in good health.

This sequence joins TRBV30 and TRBJ2-1; D unclear. The CDR3 has 14 residues. Germline lookup yields CDR1 GTSNPN and CDR2 SVGIG (reference sequence). With 0 bases removed from V and 8 bases from J, the gap between germline ends came to 14 bases. The CDR3 DNA sequence: TGTGCCTGGAGTGTGGTGGGCGTGGTCGATGAGCAGTTCTTC. Encoded protein: CAWSVVGVVDEQFF.

This clonotype occurred a few times. The V gene is TRBV12-3 or TRBV12-4, the J gene TRBJ2-5; a weak D match, TRBD1 (5 bases). The ends were cut back, 3 bases at V and 2 bases at J, with 10 bases in the middle. The CDR3 runs to 14 residues. CDR3 DNA sequence: TGTGCCAGCAGTTTTTTGACAGTGCAAGAGACCCAGTACTTC. This translates into CASSFLTVQETQYF.

The sample holds a few counts of this clonotype. This rearrangement joins TRBV12-5 to TRBJ2-3; D uncertain. V was cut by 8 bases and J by 1 base, with 10 bases left in between. Germline loops: CDR1 LGHNT, CDR2 FRNRAP. The CDR3 totals 13 residues. The CDR3 coding sequence is TGTGCTAGTCGTCCAGACCGCACAGATACGCAGTATTTT. Residues: CASRPDRTDTQYF.

This clonotype was observed a handful of times. The CDR3 does not close with the conserved phenylalanine or tryptophan, likely indicating a read error. The DNA is left out, because the CDR3 cannot be placed on it with certainty; the CDR3 is given as TCRdb lists it. V and J are TRBV29-1 and TRBJ2-4; TRBD1, the D gene given by the table, was not confirmed from the DNA. CDR1 and CDR2 (germline): SQVTM, ANQGSEA. The CDR3 length equals 11 residues, ends included. CDR3 loop: CSVEVGRTRDL.

This clonotype was observed many times. The chain recombines TRBV4-3 with TRBJ1-2; TRBD1 matches at 7 bases. There are 14 residues in the CDR3. Germline V gives CDR1 LGHNA, CDR2 YSLEER. With 1 base clipped from V and 5 bases from J, the junction kept 4 bases outside the gene matches. Here the CDR3 DNA reads TGCGCCAGCAGCCAAGGACCAGGGGGATATGGCTACACCTTC. Its protein product is CASSQGPGGYGYTF.

This clonotype appeared many times. The gene calls are TRBV7-2 and TRBJ2-7; D not certain. Per germline, CDR1 SGHTA and CDR2 FQGNSA. V lost 6 bases, J lost 0 bases, and 15 bases lay in between. CDR3 size: 15 residues. The CDR3, as DNA: TGTGCCAGCAGGCCTGATACACTCCCCTCCTACGAGCAGTACTTC. This codes for CASRPDTLPSYEQYF.

Comments on this clonotype: This is likely a read error, given that the CDR3 carries no conserved phenylalanine or tryptophan at its end. The chain carries TRBV29-1 and TRBJ2-7; D is perhaps TRBD1 (6 bases). The better agreement between TRBJ2-5 and the DNA end casts doubt on the J call. From germline, CDR1 is SQVTM and CDR2 ANQGSEA. This CDR3 comprises 13 residues. CDR3 loop: CSGLGTNQETQYL. CDR3 sequence (DNA): TGCAGCGGGCTAGGGACAAACCAAGAGACCCAGTACCTC.

V and J are TRBV20-1 and TRBJ2-1; 8 nucleotides agree with TRBD2. Germline CDR1 DFQATT, CDR2 SNEGSKA (reference sequence). J was trimmed by 3 bases and V by 6 bases; bases with no gene match: 4. The CDR3 has 13 amino acids. CDR3: CSAQGLVYNEQFF. In DNA, the CDR3 is TGCAGTGCCCAGGGACTAGTCTACAATGAGCAGTTCTTC.

This clonotype has only a few counts. The chain is built from TRBV7-8 and TRBJ2-7; the D is unclear. The germline CDR1 and CDR2 sequences are SGHVS and FQNEAQ. This CDR3 is built from 13 residues. V gave up 6 bases and J gave up 4 bases, with 13 bases separating them. CDR3 in DNA: TGTGCCAGCAGGAAGGGTATTGGGTACGAGCAGTACTTC. Translation: CASRKGIGYEQYF.

The V and J genes are TRBV5-1 and TRBJ2-1; TRBD2 agrees at 13 bases. Losses at the gene ends were 0 bases for V and 0 bases for J; bases not matched to a gene: 9. Germline assignment: CDR1 SGHRS and CDR2 YFSETQ. The CDR3 is 20 amino acids. CDR3 residues: CASSLARLAGGLNSYNEQFF. CDR3 sequence (DNA): TGCGCCAGCAGCTTGGCCCGACTAGCGGGGGGCCTCAACTCCTACAATGAGCAGTTCTTC.

The chain recombines TRBV7-9 with TRBJ2-7; D is unresolved. Germline CDR1 and CDR2: SEHNR and FQNEAQ (reference sequence). The CDR3 covers 14 residues. Trimming took 5 bases from V and 2 from J, leaving 13 bases between them. The DNA of the CDR3 is TGTGCCAGCAGCCCAACCGACCCTACCTACGAGCAGTACTTC. Translating gives CASSPTDPTYEQYF.

The chain employs TRBV4-3 and TRBJ1-2; no clear D gene. The germline V and J ends were trimmed by 4 bases and 3 bases, with 15 bases remaining between them. This CDR3 is built from 15 residues. The germline gives CDR1 LGHNA, CDR2 YSLEER. CDR3 region: CASSLMVRLYYGYTF. The CDR3 region has the DNA TGCGCCAGCAGCCTGATGGTCAGACTGTACTATGGCTACACCTTC.

This clonotype was recorded a few times. The CDR3, as DNA: TGTGCCAGCAGCTCATGGACTAGCAGGAATGAGCAGTTCTTC. Translating it yields CASSSWTSRNEQFF. V and J are TRBV11-2 and TRBJ2-1, with TRBD2 matching over 8 bases. CDR3 length: 14 amino acids. The V segment lost 4 bases and the J segment 7 bases; nucleotides outside the gene matches: 6. The germline gives CDR1 SGHAT, CDR2 FQNNGV.

This clonotype was seen only a few times. The rearrangement uses TRBV7-3 and TRBJ2-6, with 7 bases fitting TRBD1. CDR3 length: 16 residues. Germline V CDR1 and CDR2: SGHTA, FQGTGA. With V trimmed by 5 bases and J by 7 bases, 11 bases remained unmatched. Here the CDR3 DNA reads TGTGCCAGCAGCCTAAACCACAGGGGAAAAGCCAACGTCCTGACTTTC. Translating gives CASSLNHRGKANVLTF.

The chain links TRBV5-1 to TRBJ2-7; 10 bases agree with TRBD2. The trim removed 4 bases at V and 2 bases at J, leaving 6 bases unmatched. In germline, CDR1 is SGHRS, CDR2 YFSETQ. The CDR3 has 15 residues. The CDR3 is CASSPLAGETYEQYF. DNA of the CDR3: TGCGCCAGCAGCCCGCTAGCGGGAGAGACCTACGAGCAGTACTTC.

This clonotype was counted at least ten times. The chain couples TRBV20-1 to TRBJ2-4; D unclear. Trimming cost V 4 bases and J 7 bases, with 5 bases left between them. The CDR3 contains 10 residues. CDR1 and CDR2 from the germline V gene are DFQATT and SNEGSKA (reference sequence). The DNA for the CDR3 is TGCAGTGCTAAGGAGAACATTCAGTACTTC. Its translation is CSAKENIQYF.

This clonotype was seen a handful of times. The rearrangement links TRBV10-3 to TRBJ2-3; TRBD1 matches at 7 bases. Trimming removed 6 bases from V and 3 bases from J; junction bases left unmatched: 3. The CDR3 contains 13 residues. Germline V gene lookup returns CDR1 ENHRY and CDR2 SYGVKD. The CDR3 DNA sequence: TGTGCCATCAGCTGGGACAGAACAGATACGCAGTATTTT. Residues: CAISWDRTDTQYF.

The V and J genes are TRBV28 and TRBJ1-5; D not resolved. The CDR3 contains 17 residues. Trimming took off 1 base at V and 6 bases at J, with 19 bases between the two ends. Germline CDR1 reads MDHEN; CDR2 reads SYDVKM. The CDR3 sequence: CASSLYKFGLGSQPQHF. The CDR3 coding sequence is TGTGCCAGCAGTTTATACAAGTTCGGGTTAGGGAGTCAGCCCCAGCATTTT.

V and J are TRBV7-2 and TRBJ2-1; 7 bases are a match to TRBD1. The better agreement between TRBJ2-7 and the DNA end casts doubt on the J call. Germline values: CDR1 SGHTA, CDR2 FQGNSA. This CDR3 region has 15 residues. The CDR3 sequence: CASSLEYGTAYEQYF. CDR3 DNA sequence: TGTGCCAGCAGCTTAGAGTATGGGACAGCTTACGAGCAGTACTTC.

The chain uses TRBV6-1 and TRBJ2-5, with D unresolved. The end of the DNA is better explained by TRBJ2-7, so the J call may be wrong. CDR3 length equals 14 residues. Looked up from germline, CDR1 is MNHNS and CDR2 is SASEGT. CDR3 coding DNA: TGTGCCAGCAGTGAAGTTGCCCGCTCGGGCGAGCAGTACTTC. It codes for CASSEVARSGEQYF.

V gene TRBV20-1 combines with J gene TRBJ1-4; D uncertain. The V end lost 3 bases, the J end lost 8 bases, and 13 bases lay between the germline ends. CDR3 length: 13 residues. CDR1 is DFQATT and CDR2 is SNEGSKA in the germline V gene (reference sequence). The DNA for the CDR3 is TGCAGTGCTAGGGACGGTGGTTGGGAAAAACTGTTTTTT. Encoded protein: CSARDGGWEKLFF.

This sequence joins TRBV28 and TRBJ2-5; weak D call: TRBD1 (6 bases). The V gene's germline CDR1 is MDHEN and CDR2 SYDVKM. CDR3 length: 10 residues. V shed 4 bases and J shed 9 bases, with 6 bases lying between them. In nucleotides, the CDR3 is TGTGCCAGCAGTTCAGGGGCCCAGTACTTC. Its translation: CASSSGAQYF.

The chain recombines TRBV28 with TRBJ2-7, with 10 nucleotides matching TRBD2. Germline CDR1 MDHEN, CDR2 SYDVKM. With 10 bases clipped from V and 3 bases from J, the junction kept 3 bases outside the gene matches. The CDR3 totals 12 residues. This CDR3 is CATRTSGYEQYF. In DNA form, the CDR3 reads TGTGCCACCCGGACTAGCGGCTACGAGCAGTACTTC.